Following are 27 T cell receptor beta chains from one sample sequenced in a study of blood T cells in healthy people across ages. Through a sample-barcoded 5' primer and a J-beta primer mix, a second PCR was run for roughly 7 to 11 cycles. TCRdb re-called the 5' RACE reads with MiXCR, one entry per CDR3 protein. The table lists 500,000 to 550,000 distinct CDR3 sequences, under 30% of them singletons, with 7.5% to 9% in the top ten. Another study also made use of these data, one on T cells of mothers and their children.

Sequencing used blood. These receptors were taken from a boy aged 5-17 years in good health.

The chain couples TRBV13 to TRBJ2-7; D is possibly TRBD1 (5 bases). The CDR3 consists of 13 residues. Trimming removed 6 bases from V and 4 bases from J, with 13 bases in between. The germline gives CDR1 PRHDT, CDR2 FYEKMQ (reference sequence). The CDR3 loop reads CASRSRRTYEQYF. The CDR3 bases are TGTGCCAGCAGGTCAAGACGGACATACGAGCAGTACTTC.

V and J are TRBV12-3 or TRBV12-4 and TRBJ1-1; 9 bases are a match to TRBD1. Trimming took 6 bases from V and 1 from J; bases not matched to a gene: 15. CDR3 length: 18 amino acids. CDR3 in DNA: TGTGCCAGCAGGACTAACCTGGGACAGGGTGGGGAGAACACTGAAGCTTTCTTT. Translation gives CASRTNLGQGGENTEAFF.

This clonotype occurred a few times. This chain links TRBV14 with TRBJ2-2, with 9 bases identical to TRBD2. J gave up 4 bases and V 2 bases, and 2 bases lay outside the gene matches. The V gene's germline CDR1 is SGHDN and CDR2 FVKESK. This CDR3 is 15 amino acids long. The CDR3 protein is CASSQLAGITGELFF. The CDR3, as DNA: TGTGCCAGCAGCCAACTAGCGGGAATCACCGGGGAGCTGTTTTTT.

The V call is TRBV29-1, the J call TRBJ2-5; 11 nucleotides match TRBD1. Germline CDR1 SQVTM, CDR2 ANQGSEA. The J segment lost 11 bases and the V segment lost 6 bases, leaving 5 bases of the junction unmatched. This CDR3 region has 11 residues. CDR3 sequence (DNA): TGCAGCGTATGGGACAGGGGGGAGCAGTACTTC. Residues: CSVWDRGEQYF.

This clonotype was recorded a few times. The genes are TRBV27 and TRBJ2-1, with D unclear. Trimming took 4 bases from V and 0 from J, leaving 10 bases between them. Germline-derived CDR1 and CDR2 are MNHEY and SMNVEV (reference sequence). The CDR3 is 15 residues long. CDR3 coding DNA: TGTGCCAGCAGTTATAGATTTAGCTCCTACAATGAGCAGTTCTTC. Its translation is CASSYRFSSYNEQFF.

Many counts were recorded for this clonotype. The chain combines TRBV6-4 with TRBJ2-1; no firm D call. The V end lost 2 bases, the J end lost 9 bases, and 11 bases lay between the germline ends. Looked up from germline, CDR1 is MRHNA and CDR2 is SNTAGT. The CDR3 has 13 amino acids. CDR3 coding DNA: TGTGCCAGCAGTGACACCTCAGTGGCTGAGCAGTTCTTC. It specifies CASSDTSVAEQFF.

V gene TRBV5-4 combines with J gene TRBJ2-3; 7 bases agree with TRBD2. CDR1 SGHNT and CDR2 YYREEE come from the germline V gene (reference sequence). Unmatched junction bases numbered 17, after V lost 4 bases and J lost 3 bases. The CDR3 contains 18 residues. Here the CDR3 DNA reads TGTGCCAGCAGCCAAGGACCTCTACTAGCGCGTAGTACAGATACGCAGTATTTT. Its protein is CASSQGPLLARSTDTQYF.

The V and J genes are TRBV7-2 and TRBJ2-3, with 7 bases lining up with TRBD2. V gave up 6 bases and J gave up 3 bases; unmatched junction bases: 3. Germline V gene sequence: CDR1 SGHTA, CDR2 FQGNSA. CDR3 length: 13 residues. For the CDR3, the DNA is TGTGCCAGCAGACGGGGGGTAACAGATACGCAGTATTTT. Encoded protein: CASRRGVTDTQYF.

This clonotype has just a few counts. This rearrangement joins TRBV28 to TRBJ1-5; D perhaps matches TRBD1 (5 bases). The CDR3 is 15 amino acids. V lost 5 bases, J lost 2 bases, and 13 bases lay in between. The germline V gene encodes CDR1 MDHEN and CDR2 SYDVKM. CDR3 DNA: TGTGCCAGCAGTATGTCCCAGACAGGCAATCAGCCCCAGCATTTT. Its translation: CASSMSQTGNQPQHF.

This clonotype showed up many times. V is TRBV19 and J is TRBJ2-7; 7 bases map to TRBD1. Germline V gene sequence: CDR1 LNHDA, CDR2 SQIVND (reference sequence). The CDR3 is 14 residues long. The V and J ends lost 5 bases and 3 bases, in that order; junction bases with no gene match: 7. The CDR3 bases are TGTGCCAGTAGTTTCGACAGGGTGGGCTACGAGCAGTACTTC. It encodes CASSFDRVGYEQYF.

The sample holds many counts of this clonotype. The chain links TRBV7-3 to TRBJ1-1; 8 nucleotides line up with TRBD1. CDR3 length: 16 residues. V lost 4 bases to trimming and J lost 1 base; unmatched junction nucleotides: 8. The germline CDR1 and CDR2 sequences are SGHTA and FQGTGA. CDR3 sequence (DNA): TGTGCCAGCAGCTCGAGCCCAGGGACAGGGAACACTGAAGCTTTCTTT. It encodes CASSSSPGTGNTEAFF.

This clonotype has only a few counts. The V call is TRBV6-1, the J call TRBJ1-1; no clear D. CDR1 MNHNS and CDR2 SASEGT come from the germline V gene. The CDR3 runs 13 residues. V dropped 5 bases and J dropped 1 base, with 8 bases sitting between them. The CDR3 bases are TGTGCCAGCAGTTCGGGCTGGAACACTGAAGCTTTCTTT. Translated, it gives CASSSGWNTEAFF.

This sequence joins TRBV29-1 and TRBJ2-5; D perhaps matches TRBD2 (7 bases). The closer fit of TRBJ2-7 to the DNA end suggests the J call may be wrong. CDR1 and CDR2 (germline): SQVTM, ANQGSEA. CDR3 length: 13 residues. CDR3 protein: CSVTDVGGLEQYF. In nucleotides, the CDR3 is TGCAGCGTTACAGATGTGGGGGGGCTCGAGCAGTACTTC.

This clonotype occurred many times. The V call is TRBV5-1, the J call TRBJ2-5; 10 positions match TRBD1. The CDR3 length is 16 residues. Germline V gene lookup returns CDR1 SGHRS and CDR2 YFSETQ. The V segment lost 0 bases and the J segment 4 bases; nucleotides outside the gene matches: 6. Here the CDR3 reads CASSLGQGAMVETQYF. CDR3 coding DNA: TGCGCCAGCAGCTTGGGACAGGGGGCGATGGTAGAGACCCAGTACTTC.

J is TRBJ2-1 and V is TRBV5-1; 9 bases match TRBD2. The CDR3 consists of 17 residues. The junction had 5 bases not matched to a gene; V was cut back by 1 base and J by 0 bases. Germline-derived CDR1 and CDR2 are SGHRS and YFSETQ. The CDR3 loop reads CASSLSSGASSYNEQFF. The CDR3 nucleotides are TGCGCCAGCAGCTTGTCTAGCGGGGCAAGCTCCTACAATGAGCAGTTCTTC.

This chain uses TRBV7-9 with TRBJ2-1; TRBD2 agrees at 10 bases. Per the germline V gene, CDR1 is SEHNR and CDR2 is FQNEAQ (reference sequence). V dropped 3 bases and J dropped 9; count of bases not matched to a gene: 5. CDR3 length: 14 residues. CDR3 sequence (DNA): TGTGCCAGCAGCTTCCCTAGCGGGAGTGGTGAGCAGTTCTTC. Its translation is CASSFPSGSGEQFF.

The chain joins TRBV29-1 to TRBJ1-2; D is unresolved. Germline lookup yields CDR1 SQVTM and CDR2 ANQGSEA. The CDR3 loop spans 14 amino acids. V was trimmed by 5 bases and J by 4 bases, leaving 17 bases between them. The CDR3 DNA reads TGCAGCGTTAACTTCGCGACGGGATTCTATGGCTACACCTTC. Translated, it gives CSVNFATGFYGYTF. Using reference TRBV29-1 and TRBJ1-2 for the parts outside the CDR3, the full variable domain is SAVISQKPSRDICQRGTSLTIQCQVDSQVTMMFWYRQQPGQSLTLIATANQGSEATYESGFVIDKFPISRPNLTFSTLTVSNMSPEDSSIYLCSVNFATGFYGYTFGSGTRLTVV.

The gene calls are TRBV6-4 and TRBJ2-4, with a possible D match to TRBD2 (6 bases). In germline, CDR1 is MRHNA, CDR2 SNTAGT. V shed 2 bases and J shed 0 bases, with 14 bases lying between them. This CDR3 comprises 17 residues. The CDR3 nucleotides are TGTGCCAGCAGTGACCCCGGGACTGATTTAGCCAAAAACATTCAGTACTTC. Its protein is CASSDPGTDLAKNIQYF.

Turning to this clonotype: At one of its ends the junction is not consistent with the germline gene, which may arise from a read error. The V gene is TRBV7-2, the J gene TRBJ1-2; TRBD1 is a possible D gene (6 bases). This CDR3 comprises 15 residues. CDR1 is SGHTA and CDR2 is FQGNSA in the germline V gene. CDR3 sequence reads: CASSPHPRGREVLVF. The CDR3 nucleotides read TGTGCCAGCAGCCCACATCCTAGGGGGAGGGAAGTGCTCGTCTTC.

The chain couples TRBV28 to TRBJ2-7; 12 bases map to TRBD2. Germline values: CDR1 MDHEN, CDR2 SYDVKM. Unmatched junction bases numbered 4, after V lost 5 bases and J lost 5 bases. The CDR3 sequence is 14 residues long. CDR3 nucleotide sequence: TGTGCCAGCAGTCAACTAGCGGGAGGCCACGAGCAGTACTTC. The encoded protein is CASSQLAGGHEQYF.

V gene TRBV4-1 combines with J gene TRBJ2-5, with D hard to call. The CDR3 length is 15 residues. The V gene lost 0 bases and the J gene lost 5 bases, with 13 bases spanning the gap. Germline CDR1 and CDR2: MGHRA and YSYEKL. The CDR3 DNA is TGCGCCAGCAGCCAAGATCGGTCCCCCCGGGAGACCCAGTACTTC. It yields the protein CASSQDRSPRETQYF.

The rearrangement joins TRBV6-2 or TRBV6-3 to TRBJ1-5, with 7 nucleotides matching TRBD1. Germline loops: CDR1 MNHEY, CDR2 SVGEGT. Trimming cost V 6 bases and J 3 bases; bases outside gene matches: 11. The CDR3 runs to 16 residues. CDR3 nucleotides: TGTGCCAGCAGGGCCGGACAGGCGCCAACCAATCAGCCCCAGCATTTT. Amino acid sequence: CASRAGQAPTNQPQHF.

The chain uses TRBV4-3 and TRBJ2-7; TRBD2 aligns across 9 bases. This CDR3 spans 16 amino acids. V lost 0 bases to trimming and J lost 4 bases; unmatched junction nucleotides: 7. CDR1 is LGHNA, CDR2 YSLEER, per germline. The CDR3 sequence: CASSQDGRGGFYEQYF. The CDR3 DNA is TGCGCCAGCAGCCAAGATGGGCGGGGGGGTTTTTACGAGCAGTACTTC.

As DNA, the CDR3 is TGTGCCAGCAGTTCGACAGGGCGGTACGAGCAGTACTTC. Protein sequence: CASSSTGRYEQYF. The V and J genes are TRBV5-6 and TRBJ2-7; 7 positions match TRBD1. Germline assignment: CDR1 SGHDT and CDR2 YYEEEE. Trimming took 5 bases from V and 4 from J; bases not matched to a gene: 6. The CDR3 loop spans 13 amino acids.

This chain joins TRBV5-6 and TRBJ2-1; 9 bases are a match to TRBD2. The J call may be mistaken, given a closer DNA end match to TRBJ2-7. The CDR3 is 15 amino acids. Germline CDR1 and CDR2: SGHDT and YYEEEE. CDR3 nucleotide sequence: TGTGCCAGCAGCGGGGCGGGGGGGCCCTTGTACGAGCAGTACTTC. Translation gives CASSGAGGPLYEQYF.

This chain links TRBV9 with TRBJ2-7; D call uncertain. Germline values: CDR1 SGDLS, CDR2 YYNGEE. The CDR3 extends over 15 amino acids. The ends were cut back, 0 bases at V and 2 bases at J, with 12 bases in the middle. CDR3 protein: CASSVAGSGAYEQYF. The CDR3 DNA reads as TGTGCCAGCAGCGTAGCTGGGTCTGGGGCCTACGAGCAGTACTTC.

V usage is TRBV11-2 and J usage is TRBJ2-5, with 9 bases lining up with TRBD1. The CDR3 has 19 residues. The V gene end was trimmed by 5 bases and the J gene end by 1 base; junction bases not matched to a gene: 17. The V gene's germline CDR1 is SGHAT and CDR2 FQNNGV. The CDR3 loop reads CASSTGGSNPKKSQETQYF. CDR3 DNA sequence: TGTGCCAGCAGCACAGGGGGCTCTAATCCCAAAAAATCCCAAGAGACCCAGTACTTC. Variable domain in full (rest from reference TRBV11-2 and TRBJ2-5): EAGVAQSPRYKIIEKRQSVAFWCNPISGHATLYWYQQILGQGPKLLIQFQNNGVVDDSQLPKDRFSAERLKGVDSTLKIQPAKLEDSAVYLCASSTGGSNPKKSQETQYFGPGTRLLVL.